This T cell receptor (beta chain) was recovered during a study of blood T cells in healthy people across ages. General study results and limits: TCR beta diversity correlated strongly with naive T cell percentage.

Comment on this clonotype: Its antigen is still unknown.

It was with a sample-barcoded 5' primer and a J-beta primer mix that a second PCR of roughly 6 to 12 cycles was run. TCRdb reprocessed the 5' RACE reads with MiXCR, giving one entry per CDR3 protein. In the table there are over 750,000 distinct CDR3 sequences, roughly 25% of which are singletons. These same data were also listed under a study on T cells of mothers and their children.

Sequencing was performed on blood. This clonotype originated in a boy younger than 18 in good health.

In nucleotides, the CDR3 is TGTGCCAGCAGCTTACAGCGGGAGGGCCCAGATACGCAGTATTTT. Translation gives CASSLQREGPDTQYF. The chain recombines TRBV7-9 with TRBJ2-3, with 10 bases identical to TRBD2. The CDR3 contains 15 residues. Germline V gene lookup returns CDR1 SEHNR and CDR2 FQNEAQ (reference sequence). V shed 2 bases, J shed 4 bases, and the junction held 3 bases outside the gene matches.